There are many counts of the clone carrying this TCR beta chain. All donors with ophthalmopathy were recorded as having moderate-to-severe activity, CAS ≥3, NOSPECS ≥4 and a duration under 3 months. Orbital computed tomography and thyroid ultrasound, along with TRAb, serum thyroxine and clinical symptoms, underpinned diagnosis. Using RNA transcripts, the TCR beta CDR3 regions were amplified. The workflow started with a first-round RT-PCR run with HTBI primers and then moved on to a second-round multiplex PCR. TCRdb used MiXCR to reprocess the multiplex PCR reads, holding one entry per CDR3 protein. The sample carries about 700,000 distinct CDR3 sequences, roughly two fifths recorded once. Trimming left V 4 bases short and J 2 bases short, with 24 bases between. The CDR3 covers 17 residues. Germline CDR1 is SQVTM and CDR2 is ANQGSEA. The data were obtained in a study of Graves' ophthalmopathy and Graves' hyperthyroidism.

The sequence derives from an adult man with Graves' ophthalmopathy. The rearrangement links TRBV29-1 to TRBJ2-7; D ambiguous. Sequenced: peripheral blood. CDR3 sequence reads: CSVVLRFRQNVTYEQYF. As DNA, the CDR3 is TGCAGCGTTGTCTTGCGGTTCAGACAAAACGTTACCTACGAGCAGTACTTC.